These 30 T cell receptor beta chains originate from one sample sequenced in a study of CD8 T cells in ankylosing spondylitis. TCRdb ran MiXCR on the 5' RACE reads and lists one entry per CDR3 protein. The table has some 130,000 distinct CDR3 sequences, 7.3% seen once. Source material: blood, either unsorted or a sorted T cell fraction (not recorded which). These receptors originate from a female donor with ankylosing spondylitis or in good health (not recorded which).

This clonotype was seen many times. For the CDR3, the DNA is TGTGCTAGTGGTTTGTGGGGCTCAGATACGCAGTATTTT. It encodes CASGLWGSDTQYF. This chain uses TRBV12-5 with TRBJ2-3, with D possibly TRBD1 on 5 matching bases. The CDR3 totals 13 residues. The germline gives CDR1 LGHNT, CDR2 FRNRAP. V was pared by 2 bases and J by 4 bases, with 7 bases between.

The sample holds a few counts of this clonotype. The V and J genes are TRBV7-9 and TRBJ1-1, with 7 nucleotides matching TRBD1. Per germline, CDR1 SEHNR and CDR2 FQNEAQ (reference sequence). V was clipped by 1 base and J by 10 bases; unmatched bases: 9. The CDR3 extends over 14 amino acids. CDR3 sequence (DNA): TGTGCCAGCAGCTTAGGAATGGCAGGGGGTTCAGCTTTCTTT. Its protein product is CASSLGMAGGSAFF.

This clonotype was seen at least ten times. The rearrangement links TRBV2 to TRBJ1-1; D remains ambiguous. V dropped 8 bases and J dropped 1 base, with 8 bases sitting between them. CDR3 size: 12 residues. Per germline, CDR1 SNHLY and CDR2 FYNNEI. CDR3 protein: CASRRENTEAFF. CDR3 DNA: TGTGCCAGCCGGAGGGAGAACACTGAAGCTTTCTTT. Using reference TRBV2 and TRBJ1-1 for the parts outside the CDR3, the full variable domain is EPEVTQTPSHQVTQMGQEVILRCVPISNHLYFYWYRQILGQKVEFLVSFYNNEISEKSEIFDDQFSVERPDGSNFTLKIRSTKLEDSAMYFCASRRENTEAFFGQGTRLTVV.

This sequence joins TRBV30 and TRBJ2-3, with D possibly being TRBD2 (5 bases). Germline loops: CDR1 GTSNPN, CDR2 SVGIG (reference sequence). This CDR3 has 13 residues. V lost 2 bases to trimming and J lost 8 bases, with 14 bases between them. CDR3 sequence reads: CAWSPSRRGTQYF. The CDR3 bases are TGTGCCTGGAGTCCCTCCCGCCGGGGTACGCAGTATTTT.

This clonotype was recorded at least ten times. The chain uses TRBV12-3 or TRBV12-4 and TRBJ2-5, with 9 bases aligning to TRBD2. J was trimmed by 5 bases and V by 3 bases; bases with no gene match: 4. This CDR3 has 14 residues. CDR3 in DNA: TGTGCCAGCAGTTTCGAGCTAGCGGGGGAGACCCAGTACTTC. It specifies CASSFELAGETQYF.

This clonotype was detected many times. The chain combines TRBV19 with TRBJ1-5, with 9 bases that match TRBD1. Germline CDR1 LNHDA, CDR2 SQIVND (reference sequence). This CDR3 contains 15 residues. Trimming took 4 bases from V and 7 from J; bases not matched to a gene: 8. CDR3 nucleotides: TGTGCCAGTAGTAGCGCGGGGACAGGGACCCAGCCCCAGCATTTT. Protein product: CASSSAGTGTQPQHF.

In this sample, this clonotype turned up many times. The chain links TRBV25-1 to TRBJ2-7; 10 bases agree with TRBD1. Germline V lookup: CDR1 MGHDK, CDR2 SYGVNS. The CDR3 sequence is 14 residues long. V lost 6 bases and J lost 6; bases outside the gene matches: 8. CDR3 region: CASRGQGVNSEQYF. Here the CDR3 DNA reads TGTGCCAGCAGAGGACAGGGGGTAAATAGCGAGCAGTACTTC.

This clonotype was counted only a few times. This chain connects TRBV7-9 to TRBJ1-4, with 7 nucleotides matching TRBD1. CDR1 is SEHNR, CDR2 FQNEAQ, per germline (reference sequence). This CDR3 is 14 amino acids long. Trimming took 3 bases from V and 8 from J; bases not matched to a gene: 6. CDR3 region: CASSFGRGREKLFF. Here the CDR3 DNA reads TGTGCCAGCAGCTTTGGTAGGGGGCGAGAAAAACTGTTTTTT.

Ten or more counts support this clonotype. This rearrangement joins TRBV29-1 to TRBJ2-7; D remains unclear. Germline V gene lookup returns CDR1 SQVTM and CDR2 ANQGSEA. Trimming cost V 1 base and J 0 bases, with 7 bases left between them. The CDR3 contains 13 residues. CDR3 region: CSVEGVGSYEQYF. CDR3 coding DNA: TGCAGCGTTGAAGGGGTCGGCTCCTACGAGCAGTACTTC.

The table lists this clonotype with many counts. J is TRBJ1-6 and V is TRBV20-1; D perhaps matches TRBD1 (5 bases). Trimming cost V 1 base and J 9 bases, with 13 bases left between them. Germline values: CDR1 DFQATT, CDR2 SNEGSKA (reference sequence). The CDR3 covers 14 residues. CDR3 sequence reads: CSARVPGRGSPLHF. DNA for the CDR3: TGCAGTGCTAGAGTCCCAGGGCGAGGTTCACCCCTCCACTTT.

The gene calls are TRBV30 and TRBJ1-2, with 8 bases fitting TRBD1. Per germline, CDR1 GTSNPN and CDR2 SVGIG (reference sequence). The junction had 4 bases not matched to a gene; V was cut back by 0 bases and J by 7 bases. CDR3 size: 13 residues. CDR3 sequence: CAWSVGQGSGYTF. CDR3 nucleotide sequence: TGTGCCTGGAGTGTAGGACAGGGCTCTGGCTACACCTTC.

This clonotype showed up many times. This chain connects TRBV20-1 to TRBJ1-4, with unresolved D. The CDR3 contains 14 residues. Trimming left V 6 bases short and J 8 bases short, with 19 bases between. Germline CDR1 DFQATT, CDR2 SNEGSKA (reference sequence). The chain's CDR3 is CSAEGGAVGEKLFF. The CDR3, as DNA: TGCAGTGCCGAGGGCGGCGCTGTTGGGGAAAAACTGTTTTTT.

This clonotype occurred many times. The V and J genes are TRBV6-1 and TRBJ2-1; D possibly corresponds to TRBD2 (6 bases). CDR1 and CDR2 (germline): MNHNS, SASEGT. Trimming removed 3 bases from V and 0 bases from J, with 12 bases in between. The CDR3 contains 16 residues. Here the CDR3 DNA reads TGTGCCAGCAGTGACCCCTCGACTAGCTCCTACAATGAGCAGTTCTTC. Translation gives CASSDPSTSSYNEQFF.

CDR3 residues: CSASPGGAYIQYF. Written as DNA, the CDR3 is TGCAGTGCTAGTCCAGGGGGCGCATACATTCAGTACTTC. The genes are TRBV20-1 and TRBJ2-4; 8 positions agree with TRBD1. The CDR3 extends over 13 amino acids. The germline V gene has CDR1 DFQATT and CDR2 SNEGSKA (reference sequence). Trimming at V came to 3 bases and at J to 8 bases, leaving 6 bases not matched to a gene.

At least ten counts were recorded for this clonotype. V gene TRBV20-1 combines with J gene TRBJ2-3; 7 bases line up with TRBD2. V dropped 8 bases and J dropped 2; count of bases not matched to a gene: 13. Germline CDR1 reads DFQATT; CDR2 reads SNEGSKA (reference sequence). The CDR3 has 15 amino acids. This chain's CDR3 is CSFLRPGGTTDTQYF. CDR3 nucleotide sequence: TGCAGTTTCCTCCGGCCCGGGGGGACCACAGATACGCAGTATTTT.

The rearrangement links TRBV5-1 to TRBJ1-3; tentatively, D is TRBD1 (5 bases). The length of the CDR3 is 14 residues. Between the trimmed V and J ends, which lost 4 bases and 4 bases, there was a span of 12 bases. Germline lookup yields CDR1 SGHRS and CDR2 YFSETQ. CDR3 amino acids: CASSPGARGNTIYF. The CDR3 DNA sequence: TGCGCCAGCAGCCCCGGGGCGAGGGGAAACACCATATATTTT. The entire variable domain, with the rest obtained from reference TRBV5-1 and TRBJ1-3, is as follows: KAGVTQTPRYLIKTRGQQVTLSCSPISGHRSVSWYQQTPGQGLQFLFEYFSETQRNKGNFPGRFSGRQFSNSRSEMNVSTLELGDSALYLCASSPGARGNTIYFGEGSWLTVV.

The chain couples TRBV10-3 to TRBJ1-1; 9 bases agree with TRBD1. Germline lookup yields CDR1 ENHRY and CDR2 SYGVKD. This CDR3 has 14 residues. J gave up 11 bases and V 3 bases, and 10 bases lay outside the gene matches. The CDR3: CAISDPGQGSKAFF. For the CDR3, the DNA is TGTGCCATCAGTGACCCGGGACAGGGTAGTAAGGCTTTCTTT.

This clonotype was counted between two and nine times. The chain links TRBV7-2 to TRBJ1-5; TRBD1 matches at 7 bases. Germline V CDR1 and CDR2: SGHTA, FQGNSA. The CDR3 consists of 15 residues. The trim removed 5 bases at V and 4 bases at J, leaving 8 bases unmatched. This CDR3 is CASSAGGQLNQPQHF. For the CDR3, the DNA is TGTGCCAGCAGCGCGGGGGGACAGCTAAATCAGCCCCAGCATTTT.

A single count supports this clonotype. The V gene is TRBV4-2, the J gene TRBJ2-1; D may be TRBD1 (5 bases). Germline V gene sequence: CDR1 LGHNA, CDR2 YNFKEQ. The CDR3 sequence is 15 residues long. V lost 4 bases, J lost 4 bases, and 14 bases lay in between. The CDR3 region has the DNA TGTGCCAGCAGCCCCGGGCCAGGGTTATACAATGAGCAGTTCTTC. Translated, it gives CASSPGPGLYNEQFF.

This clonotype was counted many times. The chain recombines TRBV19 with TRBJ1-2, with TRBD1 identical over 10 bases. CDR1 and CDR2 (germline): LNHDA, SQIVND (reference sequence). The length of the CDR3 is 15 residues. The V segment lost 6 bases and the J segment 6 bases; nucleotides outside the gene matches: 10. The CDR3 DNA sequence: TGTGCCAGTAGATCCCCGCTCGGACAGGGGGATGGCTACACCTTC. This gives the protein CASRSPLGQGDGYTF.

This clonotype appeared many times. This chain uses TRBV6-1 with TRBJ1-2; no definite D call. This CDR3 contains 13 residues. Between the trimmed V and J ends, which lost 6 bases and 0 bases, there was a span of 8 bases. In germline, CDR1 is MNHNS, CDR2 SASEGT. In nucleotides, the CDR3 is TGTGCCAGCAGCCCGAGCTCTAACTATGGCTACACCTTC. The encoded protein is CASSPSSNYGYTF.

The V call is TRBV30, the J call TRBJ2-2; D is perhaps TRBD2 (7 bases). V lost 0 bases and J lost 5, with 10 bases in between. The CDR3 covers 14 residues. Looked up from germline, CDR1 is GTSNPN and CDR2 is SVGIG (reference sequence). The CDR3 loop is CAWSVQGGTGELFF. CDR3 DNA sequence: TGTGCCTGGAGTGTACAGGGAGGGACCGGGGAGCTGTTTTTT.

This clonotype was seen repeatedly, ten times or more. This chain joins TRBV12-3 or TRBV12-4 and TRBJ2-5; no firm D call. The CDR3 contains 13 residues. Trimming pared 3 bases from V and 4 bases from J, leaving 9 bases between. CDR3 DNA sequence: TGTGCCAGCAGTTTCGAGACTGGAGAGACCCAGTACTTC. Protein: CASSFETGETQYF.

Ten or more counts support this clonotype. This sequence joins TRBV5-1 and TRBJ1-2; tentatively, D is TRBD1 (6 bases). Trimming pared 5 bases from V and 4 bases from J, leaving 9 bases between. The CDR3 length is 12 residues. Germline-derived CDR1 and CDR2 are SGHRS and YFSETQ. Here the CDR3 DNA reads TGCGCCAGCAGGGCGGACAGCTATGGCTACACCTTC. Amino acid sequence: CASRADSYGYTF.

This clonotype came up a few times. A much larger clone lies a single base off, so this may be a read error. The chain employs TRBV5-6 and TRBJ2-1; the match to TRBD2 covers 9 bases. Germline-derived CDR1 and CDR2 are SGHDT and YYEEEE. The CDR3 has 16 residues. Trimming took 4 bases from V and 9 from J; bases not matched to a gene: 14. The CDR3 loop reads CASSPGGRGGITEQFF. Written as DNA, the CDR3 is TGTGCCAGCAGCCCCGGGGGGCGGGGGGGCATAACTGAGCAGTTCTTC. Combining the CDR3 with reference TRBV5-6 and TRBJ2-1 gives the whole variable domain DAGVTQSPTHLIKTRGQQVTLRCSPKSGHDTVSWYQQALGQGPQFIFQYYEEEERQRGNFPDRFSGHQFPNYSSELNVNALLLGDSALYLCASSPGGRGGITEQFFGPGTRLTVL.

This clonotype has ten or more counts. J is TRBJ1-1 and V is TRBV5-1; TRBD1 might be the D (6 bases). Trimming removed 4 bases at V and 0 bases at J, with 10 bases between. The CDR3 contains 14 residues. The germline CDR1 and CDR2 sequences are SGHRS and YFSETQ. The CDR3 DNA follows: TGCGCCAGCAGCGTGACAGGCTTGAACACTGAAGCTTTCTTT. As protein: CASSVTGLNTEAFF.

This clonotype has a count of ten or more. V gene TRBV7-9 combines with J gene TRBJ1-2; D is uncertain. Germline-derived CDR1 and CDR2 are SEHNR and FQNEAQ (reference sequence). Trimming took 2 bases from V and 6 from J, leaving 7 bases between them. The CDR3 covers 12 residues. In nucleotides, the CDR3 is TGTGCCAGCAGCTTATCGAGGGATGGCTACACCTTC. Its translation: CASSLSRDGYTF. The whole variable domain, filled in from reference TRBV7-9 and TRBJ1-2, reads DTGVSQNPRHKITKRGQNVTFRCDPISEHNRLYWYRQTLGQGPEFLTYFQNEAQLEKSRLLSDRFSAERPKGSFSTLEIQRTEQGDSAMYLCASSLSRDGYTFGSGTRLTVV.

This clonotype was recorded at least ten times. The chain couples TRBV18 to TRBJ2-2; D is uncertain. The CDR3 consists of 16 residues. CDR1 is KGHSH and CDR2 is LQKENI in the germline V gene. Trimming shortened V by 3 bases and J by 4 bases, and 15 bases separated the two germline ends. CDR3 sequence (DNA): TGTGCCAGCTCACCGCCTGACAAGAATCCCACCGGGGAGCTGTTTTTT. Translation: CASSPPDKNPTGELFF.

This clonotype was picked up many times. The chain uses TRBV20-1 and TRBJ2-3, with D possibly being TRBD2 (7 bases). The V end was cut by 6 bases, the J end by 4 bases, with 17 bases between. The CDR3 totals 14 residues. Per germline, CDR1 DFQATT and CDR2 SNEGSKA (reference sequence). This chain's CDR3 is CSAQAGARADTQYF. Here the CDR3 DNA reads TGCAGTGCCCAGGCGGGGGCCCGGGCAGATACGCAGTATTTT.

This clonotype was detected many times. Here the CDR3 reads CASRTVSSGANVLTF. The CDR3 bases are TGTGCCAGTAGGACAGTTAGCTCTGGGGCCAACGTCCTGACTTTC. V usage is TRBV6-1 and J usage is TRBJ2-6; D might be TRBD1 (6 bases). V gave up 9 bases and J gave up 0 bases, with 12 bases separating them. The CDR3 consists of 15 residues. The V gene's germline CDR1 is MNHNS and CDR2 SASEGT.